What follows describes a single T cell receptor beta chain. Its antigen is currently unknown. This sample stems from a study of OX40 agonist ivuxolimab in advanced cancers. Study-level background: Head and neck, renal cell, melanoma or hepatocellular carcinoma were the cancers that dose-escalation patients had.

With 6 bases clipped from V and 5 bases from J, the junction kept 5 bases outside the gene matches. From germline, CDR1 is SGHTA and CDR2 FQGNSA. CDR3 size: 14 residues. Clones were sequenced by immunoSEQ multiplex PCR, and TCRdb holds only the in-frame ones, with some missing. The top ten clones hold over 10% of a sample with some 55,000 clones, 80% to 95% of them seen once. The study, taken as a whole, reports: The antigen specificity of the peripheral T cells (those that were expanded) was not determined. Blood T cells, both CD4+ and CD8+, expanded clonally by week 6 at 0.1 to 3.0 mg/kg.

This specimen consisted of CD4+ or CD8+ T cells sorted from blood, obtained in a trial of the OX40 agonist ivuxolimab. This sequence originates from an adult with an advanced solid tumor such as melanoma, head and neck, liver or kidney cancer. V gene TRBV7-2 combines with J gene TRBJ2-7; the match to TRBD2 covers 12 bases. The DNA for the CDR3 is TGTGCCAGCAGGAACGGACTAGCGGGGCACGAGCAGTACTTC. It is translated as CASRNGLAGHEQYF.